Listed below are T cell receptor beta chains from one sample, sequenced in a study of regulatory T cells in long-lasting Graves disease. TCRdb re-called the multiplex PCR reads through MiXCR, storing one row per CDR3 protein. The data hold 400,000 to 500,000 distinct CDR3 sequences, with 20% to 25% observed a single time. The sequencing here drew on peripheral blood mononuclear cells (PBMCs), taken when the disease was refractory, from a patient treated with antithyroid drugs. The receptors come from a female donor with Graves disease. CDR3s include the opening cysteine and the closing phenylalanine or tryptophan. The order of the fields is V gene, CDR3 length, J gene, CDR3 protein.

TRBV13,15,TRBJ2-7,CASSLATSGRYEQYF
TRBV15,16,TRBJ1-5,CATSSTQVTGNQPQHF
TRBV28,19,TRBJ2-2,CASSLTYPSGRINTGELFF
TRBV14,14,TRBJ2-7,CASSQDQAREEQYF
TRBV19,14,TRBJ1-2,CASSIGLSIYGYTF
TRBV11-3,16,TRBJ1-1,CASSPRTGGFVTEAFF
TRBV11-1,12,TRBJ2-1,CASSSTGVEQFF
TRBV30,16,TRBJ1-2,CAWSARGKRTNYGYTF
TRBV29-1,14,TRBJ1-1,CSVGKQGYGTEAFF
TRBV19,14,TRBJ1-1,CASTGGRVNTEAFF
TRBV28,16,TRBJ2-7,CASSLGREGLLYEQYF
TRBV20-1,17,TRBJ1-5,CSARPSNRGDGNQPQHF
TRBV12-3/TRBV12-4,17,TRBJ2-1,CASSLESAGDFGNEQFF
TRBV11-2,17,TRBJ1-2,CASSSNQRHRANYGYTF
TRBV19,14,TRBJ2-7,CASNRTGDLREQYF
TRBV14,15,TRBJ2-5,CASSPRTLREETQYF
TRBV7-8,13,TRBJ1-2,CASGTGPNYGYTF
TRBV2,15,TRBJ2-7,CASSGDRTGVYEQYF
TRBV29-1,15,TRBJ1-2,CSVEGAGGRSYGYTF
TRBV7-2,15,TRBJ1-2,CASSLQNNPNYGYTF
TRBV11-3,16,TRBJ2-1,CASSLRQGLTYNEQFF
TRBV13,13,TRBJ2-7,CASSFQPSYEQYF
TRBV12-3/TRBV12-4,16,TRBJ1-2,CASSLAPTGVNYGYTF
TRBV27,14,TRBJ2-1,CASSPGTTYNEQFF
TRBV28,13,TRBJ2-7,CASSFFDRWQQYF
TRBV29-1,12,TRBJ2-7,CSVGRSSYEQYF
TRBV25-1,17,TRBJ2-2,CASSEYEQSSNTGELFF